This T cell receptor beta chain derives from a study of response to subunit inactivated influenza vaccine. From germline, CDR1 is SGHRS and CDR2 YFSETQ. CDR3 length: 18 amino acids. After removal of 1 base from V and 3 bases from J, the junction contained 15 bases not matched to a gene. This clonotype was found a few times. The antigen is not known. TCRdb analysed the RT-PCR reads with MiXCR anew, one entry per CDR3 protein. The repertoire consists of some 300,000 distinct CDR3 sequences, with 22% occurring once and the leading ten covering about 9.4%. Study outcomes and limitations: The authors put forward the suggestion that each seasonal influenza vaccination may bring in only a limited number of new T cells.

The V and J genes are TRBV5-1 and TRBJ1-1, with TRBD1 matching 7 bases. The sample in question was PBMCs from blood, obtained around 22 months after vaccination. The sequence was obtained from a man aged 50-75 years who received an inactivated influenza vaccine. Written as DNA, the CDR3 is TGCGCCAGCAGCTTGAAGGCCACGAAAAGGGGGCGCGACACTGAAGCTTTCTTT. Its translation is CASSLKATKRGRDTEAFF.